This T cell receptor beta chain is from a study of shared clonotypes between healthy human individuals. Concerning this clone itself: Its target is not known.

V was pared by 5 bases and J by 4 bases, with 2 bases of the junction left unmatched. The CDR3 has 14 residues. The germline CDR1 and CDR2 sequences are LNHNV and YYDKDF (reference sequence). Study results and caveats: Memory subsets generally showed smaller estimated richness than naive subsets did.

Libraries were prepared by immunoSEQ multiplex PCR; TCRdb keeps only in-frame clonotypes and omits some of them. The sample shows about 2.1 million clones, over 85% of them seen only once. Positive CCR7 selection of CD45RO-negative cells yielded the naive CD8 cells, and terminally differentiated effector memory CD45RA+ cells were excluded. The source material was naive CD8+ T cells from PBMCs. The chain employs TRBV15 and TRBJ2-2; TRBD2 matches 9 bases. The TCR originated in a man in his late teens or twenties in good health. Some clones in this sample may be carry-over from other donors' samples. The CDR3 protein is CATSPSGTTGELFF. In nucleotides, the CDR3 is TGTGCCACCAGCCCTAGCGGGACCACCGGGGAGCTGTTTTTT. The full variable domain, its missing parts supplied by reference TRBV15 and TRBJ2-2, is DAMVIQNPRYQVTQFGKPVTLSCSQTLNHNVMYWYQQKSSQAPKLLFHYYDKDFNNEADTPDNFQSRRPNTSFCFLDIRSPGLGDTAMYLCATSPSGTTGELFFGEGSRLTVL.